A single sample gave rise to the 30 T cell receptor beta chains below, sequenced in a study of brain T cells in children with intractable seizures. The protocol was immunoSEQ multiplex PCR, while the TCRdb copy is restricted to in-frame clones and leaves out a portion. This sample has around 100,000 clones, with roughly 92% found just once. The sample in question was peripheral blood, obtained at surgery. The receptors come from a boy under two years old with hemimegalencephaly and intractable seizures.

The chain couples TRBV19 to TRBJ2-4, with D hard to call. This CDR3 contains 14 residues. CDR1 is LNHDA, CDR2 SQIVND, per germline (reference sequence). Trimming shortened V by 0 bases and J by 5 bases, and 8 bases separated the two germline ends. The CDR3 here is CASSIDGVENIQYF. CDR3 in DNA: TGTGCCAGTAGTATAGATGGGGTCGAAAACATTCAGTACTTC.

In DNA, the CDR3 is TGTGCCAGCAGTTCCACCCGGGGGGTAGACTATGGCTACACCTTC. Protein: CASSSTRGVDYGYTF. The chain employs TRBV2 and TRBJ1-2, with D possibly matching TRBD1 (5 bases). CDR1 is SNHLY, CDR2 FYNNEI, per germline. This CDR3 has 15 residues. Trimming removed 5 bases from V and 3 bases from J, with 16 bases in between.

The V call is TRBV11-3, the J call TRBJ2-4, with a weak D call TRBD1 (6 bases). The CDR3 contains 15 residues. The germline V gene has CDR1 SGHNT and CDR2 YENEEA. The V end lost 5 bases, the J end lost 8 bases, and 19 bases lay between the germline ends. This CDR3 is CASSPSTGMVDIQYF. CDR3 nucleotides: TGTGCCAGCAGCCCCAGCACAGGGATGGTGGACATTCAGTACTTC.

This chain uses TRBV19 with TRBJ1-1; the D gene is possibly TRBD1 (5 bases). This CDR3 has 17 residues. Germline assignment: CDR1 LNHDA and CDR2 SQIVND (reference sequence). V lost 7 bases to trimming and J lost 1 base, with 22 bases between them. The DNA for the CDR3 is TGTGCCAGTACTTTCCTCCGGGACTCCAGGAGGAACACTGAAGCTTTCTTT. Protein: CASTFLRDSRRNTEAFF.

The chain uses TRBV6-2 or TRBV6-3 and TRBJ1-5; D uncertain. The CDR3 is 15 residues long. Per the germline V gene, CDR1 is MNHEY and CDR2 is SVGEGT. The V end was cut by 5 bases, the J end by 9 bases, with 20 bases between. CDR3 protein: CASSTTQPHGPPQHF. CDR3 sequence (DNA): TGTGCCAGCAGTACAACACAGCCCCATGGTCCGCCCCAGCATTTT.

The rearrangement joins TRBV5-5 to TRBJ1-1; 7 bases map to TRBD1. After removal of 4 bases from V and 2 bases from J, the junction contained 14 bases not matched to a gene. Germline V gene data show CDR1 as SGHKS and CDR2 as YYEKEE (reference sequence). CDR3 length: 17 amino acids. CDR3: CASSTRGWTGPNTEAFF. The CDR3 nucleotides are TGTGCCAGCAGCACCCGGGGATGGACAGGACCTAACACTGAAGCTTTCTTT.

The chain links TRBV7-9 to TRBJ1-5; maybe TRBD1 (5 bases). Germline CDR1 SEHNR, CDR2 FQNEAQ (reference sequence). V shed 4 bases and J shed 6 bases, with 16 bases lying between them. The CDR3 length is 15 residues. The CDR3 bases are TGTGCCAGCAGCTCCTCAGGGAGATCCGGTCAGCCCCAGCATTTT. This translates into CASSSSGRSGQPQHF.

The chain combines TRBV13 with TRBJ2-7; maybe TRBD2 (6 bases). V was cut by 5 bases and J by 2 bases, with 13 bases left in between. The CDR3 runs 14 residues. The germline CDR1 and CDR2 sequences are PRHDT and FYEKMQ (reference sequence). The CDR3 nucleotides are TGTGCCAGCAGCATTAGCGGATCCACCTACGAGCAGTACTTC. This translates into CASSISGSTYEQYF.

This clone was detected a few times. The V gene is TRBV7-9, the J gene TRBJ2-5, with a possible D match to TRBD2 (5 bases). The germline V gene encodes CDR1 SEHNR and CDR2 FQNEAQ (reference sequence). V was cut by 1 base and J by 4 bases, with 10 bases left in between. The length of the CDR3 is 14 residues. For the CDR3, the DNA is TGTGCCAGCAGCTTAGTTTGGACTGGAGAGACCCAGTACTTC. Translating it yields CASSLVWTGETQYF.

The chain joins TRBV7-2 to TRBJ1-3; TRBD1 is a possible D gene (5 bases). Germline V gives CDR1 SGHTA, CDR2 FQGNSA. This CDR3 is 15 amino acids long. Trimming removed 5 bases at V and 4 bases at J, with 15 bases between. The CDR3 nucleotides are TGTGCCAGCAGCAAAAGGGCAGGGACGGGAAACACCATATATTTT. Protein sequence: CASSKRAGTGNTIYF. The full variable domain, completed using reference TRBV7-2 and TRBJ1-3, is GAGVSQSPSNKVTEKGKDVELRCDPISGHTALYWYRQSLGQGLEFLIYFQGNSAPDKSGLPSDRFSAERTGGSVSTLTIQRTQQEDSAVYLCASSKRAGTGNTIYFGEGSWLTVV.

This clone was picked up one time. V is TRBV28 and J is TRBJ2-2, with 11 positions matching TRBD2. There are 15 residues in the CDR3. J lost 4 bases, V lost 2 bases, and 0 bases had no gene match. The germline gives CDR1 MDHEN, CDR2 SYDVKM. The CDR3 nucleotides read TGTGCCAGCAGTTTAACTAGCGGGAGCACCGGGGAGCTGTTTTTT. Translation: CASSLTSGSTGELFF.

The rearrangement uses TRBV12-3 or TRBV12-4 and TRBJ1-1, with D perhaps TRBD1 (5 bases). V lost 7 bases to trimming and J lost 1 base, with 10 bases between them. The CDR3 totals 13 residues. The CDR3 nucleotides read TGTGCCAGCACCACGGGACGGAACACTGAAGCTTTCTTT. This translates into CASTTGRNTEAFF.

The chain combines TRBV29-1 with TRBJ2-5; TRBD1 agrees at 9 bases. The V gene end was trimmed by 4 bases and the J gene end by 3 bases; junction bases not matched to a gene: 12. The CDR3 extends over 16 amino acids. The germline gives CDR1 SQVTM, CDR2 ANQGSEA. CDR3 nucleotide sequence: TGCAGCGTTGCGGAGACAGGGGGAATTGTAGAAGAGACCCAGTACTTC. This translates into CSVAETGGIVEETQYF.

The chain employs TRBV3-1 (or the pseudogene TRBV3-2) and TRBJ2-5; D is uncertain. This CDR3 spans 12 amino acids. The germline gives CDR1 LGHDT, CDR2 YNNKEL (reference sequence). V was clipped by 4 bases and J by 7 bases, with 10 bases between them. CDR3 loop: CASSRPGGTQYF. CDR3 bases: TGTGCCAGCAGCCGCCCTGGCGGGACCCAGTACTTC.

The chain has TRBV19 and TRBJ1-1; 10 positions match TRBD1. The CDR3 length is 15 residues. With 10 bases clipped from V and 4 bases from J, the junction kept 12 bases outside the gene matches. CDR1 LNHDA and CDR2 SQIVND come from the germline V gene (reference sequence). The CDR3 loop is CAKKEDRGVGTEAFF. CDR3 bases: TGTGCCAAGAAAGAGGACAGGGGGGTGGGCACTGAAGCTTTCTTT.

This rearrangement joins TRBV10-3 to TRBJ1-3; weak D call: TRBD1 (6 bases). V shed 6 bases and J shed 3 bases, with 6 bases lying between them. Germline V gives CDR1 ENHRY, CDR2 SYGVKD. The CDR3 totals 12 residues. CDR3 nucleotides: TGTGCCATCAGGGACAGTGGAAACACCATATATTTT. Translation gives CAIRDSGNTIYF.

V is TRBV7-2 and J is TRBJ2-5, with 12 nucleotides matching TRBD2. The V and J ends lost 3 bases and 7 bases, in that order; junction bases with no gene match: 6. This CDR3 comprises 15 residues. Germline CDR1 is SGHTA and CDR2 is FQGNSA. The CDR3, as DNA: TGTGCCAGCAGCTTTTCTAGCGGGAGGGGGGTGACCCAGTACTTC. Translated: CASSFSSGRGVTQYF. Looking up the rest from reference TRBV7-2 and TRBJ2-5 gives the full variable domain: GAGVSQSPSNKVTEKGKDVELRCDPISGHTALYWYRQSLGQGLEFLIYFQGNSAPDKSGLPSDRFSAERTGGSVSTLTIQRTQQEDSAVYLCASSFSSGRGVTQYFGPGTRLLVL.

The chain is built from TRBV14 and TRBJ2-1; TRBD2 matches 7 bases. V lost 0 bases, J lost 0 bases, and 2 bases stayed unmatched. There are 16 residues in the CDR3. CDR1 and CDR2 from the germline V gene are SGHDN and FVKESK. The CDR3, as DNA: TGTGCCAGCAGCCAAGATGGCGGGAGCTCCTACAATGAGCAGTTCTTC. Protein sequence: CASSQDGGSSYNEQFF. Combining the CDR3 with reference TRBV14 and TRBJ2-1 gives the whole variable domain EAGVTQFPSHSVIEKGQTVTLRCDPISGHDNLYWYRRVMGKEIKFLLHFVKESKQDESGMPNNRFLAERTGGTYSTLKVQPAELEDSGVYFCASSQDGGSSYNEQFFGPGTRLTVL.

V and J are TRBV29-1 and TRBJ2-5; TRBD1 agrees at 8 bases. Germline V gives CDR1 SQVTM, CDR2 ANQGSEA. The length of the CDR3 is 12 residues. V dropped 5 bases and J dropped 1; count of bases not matched to a gene: 0. CDR3 sequence: CSVTGGQETQYF. The CDR3, as DNA: TGCAGCGTTACAGGGGGCCAAGAGACCCAGTACTTC.

This chain connects TRBV5-1 to TRBJ2-3, with TRBD2 matching over 11 bases. V was clipped by 3 bases and J by 2 bases; unmatched bases: 8. CDR3 length equals 17 residues. CDR1 is SGHRS and CDR2 is YFSETQ in the germline V gene. The CDR3: CASSSSGTSGITDTQYF. CDR3 nucleotide sequence: TGCGCCAGCAGCTCCTCTGGGACTAGCGGAATCACAGATACGCAGTATTTT.

The chain is built from TRBV5-1 and TRBJ2-3; 10 bases line up with TRBD2. The CDR3 is 18 residues long. J was trimmed by 0 bases and V by 1 base; bases with no gene match: 8. Germline V gene data show CDR1 as SGHRS and CDR2 as YFSETQ. CDR3 in amino acids: CASSLRLAGGASTDTQYF. The CDR3 region has the DNA TGCGCCAGCAGCTTGAGACTAGCGGGCGGAGCTAGCACAGATACGCAGTATTTT.

V is TRBV4-1 and J is TRBJ1-2; weak D call: TRBD1 (5 bases). With 0 bases removed from V and 3 bases from J, the gap between germline ends came to 23 bases. CDR1 and CDR2 from the germline V gene are MGHRA and YSYEKL. This CDR3 region has 19 residues. CDR3 nucleotide sequence: TGCGCCAGCAGCCAAGATCGGGGACGAGCGCGTGAATCGCACTATGGCTACACCTTC. This sequence encodes CASSQDRGRARESHYGYTF.

V is TRBV6-4 and J is TRBJ2-1; the D call may be TRBD1 or TRBD2 (5 bases each). The CDR3 length is 17 residues. The germline V gene has CDR1 MRHNA and CDR2 SNTAGT. V lost 0 bases to trimming and J lost 9 bases, with 21 bases between them. The CDR3 DNA reads TGTGCCAGCAGTGACTCCTTAGCAAGCGGCCTAAGGGGTGAGCAGTTCTTC. Its protein product is CASSDSLASGLRGEQFF.

This chain's CDR3 is CASSPEAGTVSYGYTF. CDR3 DNA: TGTGCCAGCAGCCCCGAGGCCGGGACAGTATCTTATGGCTACACCTTC. The genes are TRBV4-2 and TRBJ1-2; TRBD1 aligns across 7 bases. This CDR3 is 16 amino acids long. The V gene's germline CDR1 is LGHNA and CDR2 YNFKEQ. J gave up 5 bases and V 4 bases, and 13 bases lay outside the gene matches.

This chain links TRBV19 with TRBJ1-2; D is uncertain. Germline V gene sequence: CDR1 LNHDA, CDR2 SQIVND (reference sequence). The CDR3 is 11 amino acids. With 5 bases removed from V and 7 bases from J, the gap between germline ends came to 8 bases. The CDR3 here is CASSLRFGYTF. CDR3 bases: TGTGCCAGTAGTCTCCGGTTTGGCTACACCTTC.

This chain uses TRBV5-1 with TRBJ1-2; TRBD1 might be the D (5 bases). Trimming pared 4 bases from V and 0 bases from J, leaving 13 bases between. The germline CDR1 and CDR2 sequences are SGHRS and YFSETQ. This CDR3 is built from 15 residues. The CDR3 here is CASSVGVQSNYGYTF. The CDR3 coding sequence is TGCGCCAGCAGCGTAGGGGTCCAATCTAACTATGGCTACACCTTC.

The V call is TRBV7-2, the J call TRBJ2-5, with D perhaps assigned TRBD1 or TRBD2 (7 bases each). Trimming took 5 bases from V and 4 from J, leaving 23 bases between them. The CDR3 length is 17 residues. CDR1 and CDR2 (germline): SGHTA, FQGNSA. CDR3 sequence reads: CASSPKGASGARETQYF. Here the CDR3 DNA reads TGTGCCAGCAGCCCGAAGGGGGCGAGCGGGGCCAGAGAGACCCAGTACTTC. The full variable domain, completed using reference TRBV7-2 and TRBJ2-5, is GAGVSQSPSNKVTEKGKDVELRCDPISGHTALYWYRQSLGQGLEFLIYFQGNSAPDKSGLPSDRFSAERTGGSVSTLTIQRTQQEDSAVYLCASSPKGASGARETQYFGPGTRLLVL.

This chain connects TRBV5-6 to TRBJ2-5; 9 bases map to TRBD2. Germline V gene data show CDR1 as SGHDT and CDR2 as YYEEEE. The CDR3 has 14 amino acids. J lost 8 bases, V lost 5 bases, and 10 bases had no gene match. The DNA of the CDR3 is TGTGCCAGCAGAGGAGCGGGAGGAGATGGCACCCAGTACTTC. It encodes CASRGAGGDGTQYF.

This chain uses TRBV7-2 with TRBJ2-1; 16 bases line up with TRBD2. Germline V CDR1 and CDR2: SGHTA, FQGNSA. V dropped 0 bases and J dropped 9; count of bases not matched to a gene: 14. CDR3 length: 20 residues. DNA of the CDR3: TGTGCCAGCAGCTTAGCTCCGGGACTAGCGGGAGGGCCCGGGCAGGGTGAGCAGTTCTTC. As protein: CASSLAPGLAGGPGQGEQFF.

The V call is TRBV7-6, the J call TRBJ2-2; possibly TRBD1 for D (7 bases). The CDR3 has 19 residues. Trimming cost V 5 bases and J 5 bases, with 27 bases left between them. From germline, CDR1 is SGHVS and CDR2 FNYEAQ. The CDR3 nucleotides read TGTGCCAGCAGCCATCCAGAGGAGGGGGCGCGGGATATAACCGGGGAGCTGTTTTTT. Amino acid sequence: CASSHPEEGARDITGELFF.